This TCR beta chain was observed in a study of lung T cells in sarcoidosis with Löfgren's syndrome. In the study overall: Bronchoalveolar lavage fluid in sarcoidosis accumulates CD4+ T cells. Repertoire analyses centered on Löfgren's syndrome patients. Findings and caveats of the study: Versus controls, Löfgren's syndrome patients reportedly showed TRAV12-1 and TRBV2 as most expanded.

As concerns this clonotype: Its target is not known. This could be a read error, since a much larger clone is one nucleotide away.

This CDR3 region has 12 residues. CDR1 and CDR2 (germline): ENHRY, SYGVKD. TCRdb passed the reads through MiXCR, listing each CDR3 protein once. The profile covers some 20,000 distinct CDR3 sequences, with 20% to 25% appearing a single time and around 4.3% taken by the ten largest. The sequencing input was CD4+ T cells from PBMCs. The chain couples TRBV10-3 to TRBJ1-5; D gene unclear. The receptor comes from a human donor with sarcoidosis (Löfgren's syndrome or another form), or a control subject (not recorded which). The CDR3 nucleotides read TGTACCATCGGGGATAGCAATCAGCCCCAGCATTTT. Residues: CTIGDSNQPQHF.